This entry features one TCR beta chain sequence. Sequenced by immunoSEQ multiplex PCR; TCRdb stores in-frame clones only, minus some. The sample records 70,000 to 95,000 clones, 80% to 95% being singletons. V lost 7 bases, J lost 0 bases, and 16 bases lay in between. The CDR3 spans 15 residues. CDR1 is MNHEY and CDR2 is SMNVEV in the germline V gene (reference sequence). The data belong to a study of control samples from healthy donors and cancer patients. This rearrangement joins TRBV27 to TRBJ2-7, with a possible D match to TRBD2 (6 bases). Material: blood. This TCR was sampled from a woman in her thirties in good health. The CDR3 DNA reads as TGTGCCAGCATGAGGGTCCGGGGGATCTCCTACGAGCAGTACTTC. Protein: CASMRVRGISYEQYF.